Below are 4 T cell receptor beta chains sequenced from a single sample in a study of response to subunit inactivated influenza vaccine. One entry per CDR3 protein results from TCRdb running MiXCR on the RT-PCR reads. The sample has 150,000 or so distinct CDR3 sequences; about 10% are singletons. The material was CD8+ T cells sorted from PBMCs, obtained 23 to 25 months after vaccination. These receptors all come from a man aged 50 to 69 who received an inactivated influenza vaccine.

V usage is TRBV11-2 and J usage is TRBJ1-1; TRBD1 matches 7 bases. This CDR3 is 15 amino acids long. After removal of 6 bases from V and 0 bases from J, the junction contained 7 bases not matched to a gene. CDR1 and CDR2 from the germline V gene are SGHAT and FQNNGV. CDR3 sequence reads: CASRYRQGLNTEAFF. In DNA, the CDR3 is TGTGCCAGCAGGTACCGACAGGGTTTGAACACTGAAGCTTTCTTT.

This chain joins TRBV4-1 and TRBJ2-1, with TRBD2 identical over 11 bases. The germline gives CDR1 MGHRA, CDR2 YSYEKL. The CDR3 covers 17 residues. The V segment lost 6 bases and the J segment 0 bases; nucleotides outside the gene matches: 7. The CDR3 protein is CASRALAGGSSYNEQFF. The CDR3 region has the DNA TGCGCCAGCAGAGCCCTAGCGGGGGGAAGCTCCTACAATGAGCAGTTCTTC.

This clonotype was found many times. The genes are TRBV7-6 and TRBJ2-1; D unresolved. The CDR3 is 12 amino acids. Trimming stripped 5 bases from V and 5 bases from J, with 7 bases between. From germline, CDR1 is SGHVS and CDR2 FNYEAQ. CDR3 DNA sequence: TGTGCCAGCAGCCTCGTCCACAATGAGCAGTTCTTC. This sequence encodes CASSLVHNEQFF.

The chain has TRBV6-5 and TRBJ2-2, with 13 bases that match TRBD2. Germline V gene data show CDR1 as MNHEY and CDR2 as SVGAGI. The CDR3 runs 19 residues. The V gene end was trimmed by 1 base and the J gene end by 4 bases; junction bases not matched to a gene: 9. CDR3 coding DNA: TGTGCCAGCAGTTACTTACTAGCGGGGGGGCCTTCGGGCACCGGGGAGCTGTTTTTT. It specifies CASSYLLAGGPSGTGELFF.